The 19 T cell receptor beta chains reported below all come from one sample, sequenced in a study of T-cell reconstitution after alpha-beta-depleted transplantation in children. TCRbeta library construction was performed incorporating unique molecular identifiers. One entry per CDR3 protein, called by TCRdb with MiXCR from the PCR reads. The sample carries a few hundred thousand distinct CDR3 sequences, roughly a tenth recorded once. Sequencing used PBMCs, obtained before TCRalphabeta/CD19-depleted stem cell transplant. The source of these receptors is a boy less than two years old with acute myeloid leukemia, due to receive a stem cell transplant.

This clonotype was recorded many times. V is TRBV27 and J is TRBJ2-7; D perhaps matches TRBD1 (6 bases). Germline V CDR1 and CDR2: MNHEY, SMNVEV (reference sequence). The V end was cut by 4 bases, the J end by 2 bases, with 15 bases between. This CDR3 has 15 residues. CDR3 protein: CASSSPGVPPYEQYF. CDR3 nucleotide sequence: TGTGCCAGCAGTTCCCCAGGGGTTCCTCCCTACGAGCAGTACTTC.

This clonotype was counted many times. The chain links TRBV27 to TRBJ2-5; D perhaps matches TRBD1 (6 bases). With 3 bases removed from V and 3 bases from J, the gap between germline ends came to 14 bases. CDR3 length: 15 residues. CDR1 MNHEY and CDR2 SMNVEV come from the germline V gene (reference sequence). In DNA, the CDR3 is TGTGCCAGCAGTTTCCGGGCAGGGGTCAAAGAGACCCAGTACTTC. Translation: CASSFRAGVKETQYF.

This clonotype was observed at least ten times. The rearrangement joins TRBV15 to TRBJ1-2, with a tentative D call TRBD1 (6 bases). CDR1 is LNHNV and CDR2 is YYDKDF in the germline V gene (reference sequence). The germline V and J ends were trimmed by 0 bases and 5 bases, with 10 bases remaining between them. CDR3 size: 14 residues. The CDR3 DNA follows: TGTGCCACCAGCAGAGATGCGGGACAATATGGCTACACCTTC. Its translation is CATSRDAGQYGYTF.

This clonotype was observed many times. This sequence joins TRBV5-1 and TRBJ2-7; 13 nucleotides match TRBD2. This CDR3 is 15 amino acids long. Germline CDR1 reads SGHRS; CDR2 reads YFSETQ. Trimming cost V 5 bases and J 5 bases; bases outside gene matches: 7. The CDR3, as DNA: TGCGCCAGCAGGCCTTCCGGGACTAGCGGGGACGAGCAGTACTTC. Translation: CASRPSGTSGDEQYF.

This clonotype was seen repeatedly, ten times or more. This sequence joins TRBV5-1 and TRBJ2-3; D not resolved. The germline gives CDR1 SGHRS, CDR2 YFSETQ. The CDR3 runs 13 residues. The germline V and J ends were trimmed by 4 bases and 3 bases, with 9 bases remaining between them. CDR3 DNA sequence: TGCGCCAGCAGCCGGACCGCAACAGATACGCAGTATTTT. Its translation: CASSRTATDTQYF.

The table lists this clonotype with many counts. The chain couples TRBV7-6 to TRBJ1-4; 8 bases align to TRBD1. Unmatched junction bases numbered 7, after V lost 2 bases and J lost 11 bases. The CDR3 is 14 residues long. Germline-derived CDR1 and CDR2 are SGHVS and FNYEAQ. The CDR3 DNA reads TGTGCCAGCAGCTTACCAGGGGGCGCGGGGAAACTGTTTTTT. It codes for CASSLPGGAGKLFF.

This clonotype was observed a handful of times. The V call is TRBV6-5, the J call TRBJ1-5, with D unclear. V was cut by 7 bases and J by 3 bases, with 10 bases left in between. Germline assignment: CDR1 MNHEY and CDR2 SVGAGI. CDR3 length: 13 residues. The CDR3 reads CASTNSPNQPQHF. CDR3 DNA: TGTGCCAGCACAAACAGTCCCAATCAGCCCCAGCATTTT.

This clonotype was picked up many times. The chain joins TRBV12-3 or TRBV12-4 to TRBJ2-3; D might be TRBD2 (6 bases). V shed 4 bases and J shed 1 base, with 9 bases lying between them. CDR3 length: 14 amino acids. The CDR3, as DNA: TGTGCCAGCAGTTACAGGAGGGGCACAGATACGCAGTATTTT. Translation: CASSYRRGTDTQYF.

The J gene is TRBJ2-1, the V gene TRBV5-1, with D tentatively TRBD2 (6 bases). CDR3 length: 17 residues. The germline CDR1 and CDR2 sequences are SGHRS and YFSETQ. V was trimmed by 3 bases and J by 7 bases, leaving 23 bases between them. The CDR3 here is CASSWEPGSTHSNEQFF. In DNA form, the CDR3 reads TGCGCCAGCAGCTGGGAACCCGGGAGCACCCATTCGAATGAGCAGTTCTTC.

This clonotype was seen many times. The rearrangement joins TRBV29-1 to TRBJ2-3; D uncertain. The CDR3 is 12 residues long. Deletions cut 6 bases from V and 2 bases from J, with 9 bases between. Germline CDR1 is SQVTM and CDR2 is ANQGSEA. CDR3 residues: CSVEVPTDTQYF. The CDR3 DNA is TGCAGCGTCGAGGTTCCCACAGATACGCAGTATTTT.

The rearrangement links TRBV7-2 to TRBJ2-3; D may correspond to TRBD1 or TRBD2 (6 bases each). In germline, CDR1 is SGHTA, CDR2 FQGNSA. CDR3 length equals 15 residues. Trimming took off 5 bases at V and 2 bases at J, with 14 bases between the two ends. The CDR3 DNA reads TGTGCCAGCAGCCCGGGGGCGGGGTTCACAGATACGCAGTATTTT. Translation gives CASSPGAGFTDTQYF.

The chain combines TRBV4-3 with TRBJ2-4; 13 nucleotides agree with TRBD2. Trimming took 1 base from V and 8 from J; bases not matched to a gene: 11. Germline assignment: CDR1 LGHNA and CDR2 YSLEER. This CDR3 contains 18 residues. In nucleotides, the CDR3 is TGCGCCAGCAGCCAAGCAAAGCGGACTAGCGGGAGACGCGACATTCAGTACTTC. This sequence encodes CASSQAKRTSGRRDIQYF.

Only a few counts were recorded for this clonotype. CDR3 nucleotides: TGTGCCAGCAGTTACGCCCAGGGGTCTGGGGCCAACGTCCTGACTTTC. Translation: CASSYAQGSGANVLTF. The J gene is TRBJ2-6, the V gene TRBV6-5; D perhaps matches TRBD1 (6 bases). Trimming took off 2 bases at V and 1 base at J, with 9 bases between the two ends. The CDR3 is made up of 16 amino acids. The germline V gene encodes CDR1 MNHEY and CDR2 SVGAGI.

This clonotype was picked up a small number of times. The J gene is TRBJ1-1, the V gene TRBV11-1; 8 bases are a match to TRBD1. Germline CDR1 and CDR2: SGHAT and FQDESV (reference sequence). The junction had 3 bases not matched to a gene; V was cut back by 3 bases and J by 9 bases. The CDR3 has 12 amino acids. CDR3 loop: CASSLRTGQAFF. CDR3 nucleotide sequence: TGTGCCAGCAGCTTGAGGACAGGGCAAGCTTTCTTT.

In this sample, this clonotype turned up many times. This chain links TRBV29-1 with TRBJ2-1, with 9 bases lining up with TRBD2. Germline V gives CDR1 SQVTM, CDR2 ANQGSEA. The V and J ends lost 4 bases and 7 bases, in that order; junction bases with no gene match: 11. The CDR3 has 15 amino acids. The CDR3 bases are TGCAGCGTTGCGAGACTAGCGGAGTCCGGGAATGAGCAGTTCTTC. This translates into CSVARLAESGNEQFF.

Ten or more counts support this clonotype. This chain links TRBV9 with TRBJ1-6; D uncertain. Trimming shortened V by 3 bases and J by 4 bases, and 11 bases separated the two germline ends. Germline lookup yields CDR1 SGDLS and CDR2 YYNGEE. The CDR3 is 15 amino acids. The CDR3, as DNA: TGTGCCAGCAGCGGGCCCGCAGGTTATAATTCACCCCTCCACTTT. This codes for CASSGPAGYNSPLHF.

This clonotype has a count of ten or more. A read error may produce the germline difference seen at one junction end. CDR3 sequence: CASSLEVGTDTQYF. In DNA, the CDR3 is TGTGCTAGCAGCTTGGAGGTTGGAACAGATACGCAGTATTTT. The V and J genes are TRBV7-7 and TRBJ2-3, with a tentative D call TRBD2 (5 bases). There are 14 residues in the CDR3. CDR1 and CDR2 from the germline V gene are SSHAT and FNYEAQ (reference sequence).

This clonotype has a count of ten or more. This chain connects TRBV9 to TRBJ2-7, with D perhaps assigned TRBD1 or TRBD2 (5 bases each). The V and J ends lost 0 bases and 2 bases respectively, with 12 bases between them. The length of the CDR3 is 15 residues. Germline CDR1 SGDLS, CDR2 YYNGEE. CDR3 loop: CASSVGGARTYEQYF. CDR3 nucleotide sequence: TGTGCCAGCAGCGTAGGAGGGGCTAGGACCTACGAGCAGTACTTC.

The table lists this clonotype with many counts. The CDR3 spells CASSLGGRSGANVLTF. CDR3 in DNA: TGTGCCAGCAGCTTAGGAGGGCGCTCTGGGGCCAACGTCCTGACTTTC. The rearrangement links TRBV7-9 to TRBJ2-6, with D perhaps matching TRBD2 (5 bases). The CDR3 runs 16 residues. V dropped 1 base and J dropped 0 bases, with 7 bases sitting between them. Germline V CDR1 and CDR2: SEHNR, FQNEAQ (reference sequence).